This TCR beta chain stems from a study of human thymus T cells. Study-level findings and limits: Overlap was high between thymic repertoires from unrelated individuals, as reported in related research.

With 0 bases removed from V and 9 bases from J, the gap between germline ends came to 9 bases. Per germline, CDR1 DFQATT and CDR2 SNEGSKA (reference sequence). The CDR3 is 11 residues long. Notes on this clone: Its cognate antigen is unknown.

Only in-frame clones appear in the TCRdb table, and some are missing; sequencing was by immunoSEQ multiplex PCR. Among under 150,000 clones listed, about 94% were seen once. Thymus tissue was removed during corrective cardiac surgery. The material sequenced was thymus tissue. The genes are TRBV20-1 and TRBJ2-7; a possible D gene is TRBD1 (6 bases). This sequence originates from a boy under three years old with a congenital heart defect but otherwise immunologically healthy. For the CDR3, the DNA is TGCAGTGCTAGAGATTCAGGGGTGCAGTACTTC. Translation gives CSARDSGVQYF.